The 14 T cell receptor beta chains below all came from one sample that was sequenced in a study of blood T cell repertoires in COVID-19. TCRdb keeps only in-frame clones here, not all; method: immunoSEQ multiplex PCR. Altogether around 250,000 clones are present, around 82% being singletons, with the ten largest covering roughly 3%. Material for sequencing was peripheral blood. The receptors here all came from a woman between 18 and 29 years old with acute or convalescent COVID-19.

The chain is built from TRBV14 and TRBJ1-5, with 7 bases matching TRBD1. This CDR3 region has 20 residues. The germline gives CDR1 SGHDN, CDR2 FVKESK. Losses at the gene ends were 0 bases for V and 4 bases for J; bases not matched to a gene: 18. The CDR3 reads CASSQDEGTRGGQENQPQHF. The CDR3 DNA is TGTGCCAGCAGCCAAGATGAAGGGACCAGGGGTGGACAGGAGAATCAGCCCCAGCATTTT.

This clone was seen just once. The V call is TRBV15, the J call TRBJ2-5; TRBD2 aligns across 8 bases. Germline CDR1 is LNHNV and CDR2 is YYDKDF (reference sequence). After removal of 4 bases from V and 2 bases from J, the junction contained 12 bases not matched to a gene. This CDR3 region has 17 residues. CDR3 protein: CATSNLLPSGYQETQYF. The CDR3 coding sequence is TGTGCCACCAGCAACCTGTTGCCTAGCGGGTATCAAGAGACCCAGTACTTC. Together with reference TRBV15 and TRBJ2-5, the CDR3 gives the full variable domain: DAMVIQNPRYQVTQFGKPVTLSCSQTLNHNVMYWYQQKSSQAPKLLFHYYDKDFNNEADTPDNFQSRRPNTSFCFLDIRSPGLGDTAMYLCATSNLLPSGYQETQYFGPGTRLLVL.

A few counts support this clone. The J gene is TRBJ2-7, the V gene TRBV28, with 9 positions matching TRBD1. The CDR3 is 14 residues long. V was clipped by 3 bases and J by 4 bases; unmatched bases: 4. CDR1 and CDR2 (germline): MDHEN, SYDVKM. The CDR3 loop reads CASSFTGGRYEQYF. The CDR3 DNA sequence: TGTGCCAGCAGTTTCACAGGGGGCAGGTACGAGCAGTACTTC.

CDR3: CASSPTGDTQYF. The CDR3 bases are TGTGCCAGCAGCCCGACCGGGGATACGCAGTATTTT. The chain joins TRBV9 to TRBJ2-3; unclear D gene. Per the germline V gene, CDR1 is SGDLS and CDR2 is YYNGEE. V was trimmed by 4 bases and J by 6 bases, leaving 9 bases between them. CDR3 length: 12 residues.

This rearrangement joins TRBV7-8 to TRBJ1-6; 11 bases are a match to TRBD1. Germline V gene data show CDR1 as SGHVS and CDR2 as FQNEAQ. CDR3 length equals 16 residues. With 6 bases clipped from V and 6 bases from J, the junction kept 7 bases outside the gene matches. CDR3 sequence: CASRSPGQGVNSPLHF. The CDR3 nucleotides read TGTGCCAGCAGATCGCCGGGACAGGGGGTTAATTCACCCCTCCACTTT.

This clone turned up a few times. The chain is built from TRBV30 and TRBJ2-7, with D tentatively TRBD2 (5 bases). The CDR3 has 12 residues. Germline V gives CDR1 GTSNPN, CDR2 SVGIG (reference sequence). V was cut by 5 bases and J by 2 bases, with 10 bases left in between. The DNA of the CDR3 is TGTGCCTGGCGGGATATCGCCTACGAGCAGTACTTC. It translates to CAWRDIAYEQYF.

This clone was observed a single time. The chain joins TRBV11-2 to TRBJ1-2; no definite D call. This CDR3 has 13 amino acids. V was clipped by 8 bases and J by 4 bases, with 14 bases between them. Looked up from germline, CDR1 is SGHAT and CDR2 is FQNNGV. DNA for the CDR3: TGTGCCAGCCACACTTTACAGAGCTATGGCTACACCTTC. It is translated as CASHTLQSYGYTF.

The chain is built from TRBV19 and TRBJ1-5, with D unresolved. CDR1 and CDR2 from the germline V gene are LNHDA and SQIVND (reference sequence). Deletions cut 3 bases from V and 2 bases from J, with 14 bases between. CDR3 length equals 16 residues. CDR3 bases: TGTGCCAGTAGTATCTTGGGTGAGGGCGGCAATCAGCCCCAGCATTTT. Residues: CASSILGEGGNQPQHF.

The rearrangement uses TRBV5-6 and TRBJ2-5; 10 bases agree with TRBD2. CDR3 length: 15 amino acids. Per the germline V gene, CDR1 is SGHDT and CDR2 is YYEEEE. Germline trimming cut 4 bases from V and 4 bases from J; bases unmatched to any gene: 7. In nucleotides, the CDR3 is TGTGCCAGCAGCCTGGCGCTAGCGGGAGCAGAGACCCAGTACTTC. Residues: CASSLALAGAETQYF.

This clone was counted many times. J is TRBJ2-7 and V is TRBV30; 7 nucleotides line up with TRBD2. The CDR3 sequence is 15 residues long. V was clipped by 4 bases and J by 0 bases; unmatched bases: 9. From germline, CDR1 is GTSNPN and CDR2 SVGIG (reference sequence). The CDR3 sequence: CAWIKRDESSYEQYF. The CDR3 DNA reads as TGTGCCTGGATCAAGCGGGACGAGAGCTCCTACGAGCAGTACTTC.

This clone was observed a single time. The chain joins TRBV7-6 to TRBJ2-1; tentative D call: TRBD2 (8 bases). CDR1 SGHVS and CDR2 FNYEAQ come from the germline V gene. V lost 5 bases and J 4 bases, leaving 27 bases between the germline ends. The CDR3 runs to 19 residues. The CDR3 spells CASSLLWDRPGLEYNEQFF. CDR3 in DNA: TGTGCCAGCAGCCTATTATGGGACAGACCGGGACTAGAGTACAATGAGCAGTTCTTC.

The chain is built from TRBV5-1 and TRBJ2-7; 8 bases are a match to TRBD1. Per the germline V gene, CDR1 is SGHRS and CDR2 is YFSETQ. The CDR3 is 19 amino acids. V gave up 1 base and J gave up 3 bases; unmatched junction bases: 18. The CDR3 is CASSLKSSYGTGFIYEQYF. In DNA form, the CDR3 reads TGCGCCAGCAGCTTGAAGTCATCCTACGGGACAGGCTTCATCTACGAGCAGTACTTC.

The J gene is TRBJ1-2, the V gene TRBV30, with 8 positions matching TRBD1. The CDR3 has 16 amino acids. Trimming took 0 bases from V and 8 from J; bases not matched to a gene: 14. Germline-derived CDR1 and CDR2 are GTSNPN and SVGIG (reference sequence). The CDR3 loop is CAWSVPTGVISYGYTF. Here the CDR3 DNA reads TGTGCCTGGAGTGTACCGACAGGGGTGATTAGCTACGGCTACACCTTC.

In the case of this clone: Other DNA sequences within the sample encode an identical CDR3. This chain links TRBV20-1 with TRBJ1-5; D perhaps matches TRBD1 (5 bases). CDR1 DFQATT and CDR2 SNEGSKA come from the germline V gene (reference sequence). V was trimmed by 3 bases and J by 4 bases, leaving 10 bases between them. The CDR3 has 13 amino acids. CDR3 sequence: CSASRQGNQPQHF. The CDR3 coding sequence is TGCAGTGCTAGTCGGCAGGGTAATCAGCCCCAGCATTTT.